This T cell receptor (beta chain) was profiled in a study of TIL therapy for anti-PD-1-resistant metastatic lung cancer (dated by TCRdb to about 2021). The study in broad terms: Tumors were harvested before any PD-1/PD-L1 blockade; patients then received nivolumab, and those progressing received lymphodepletion, expanded TIL infusion and IL-2. A median age of approximately 50 years (range roughly 35-75) and a median tumor PD-L1 proportion score of 5.5% to 7% were recorded among enrolled patients. Most of the cohort had lung adenocarcinoma, including several EGFR-mutant tumors and two ALK-rearranged tumors, and half of the patients were either current or former smokers. Across the cohort, whole-exome sequencing showed a median non-synonymous tumor mutation burden of around 1.4 mutations per megabase. Clonotypes were tracked across tumor, expanded TIL product and serial blood samples by T cell receptor beta sequencing of tumor and peripheral blood.

This clone was counted a few times. Its antigen is currently not known. No much larger clone exists at a distance of one base, and base qualities are not known. This specimen's time point label, interpreted: pre-treatment sample, taken before nivolumab and TIL therapy. A phase I trial run at two centers enrolled adults with stage 4 NSCLC between 2017 and early 2020. Samples were obtained from a single-arm, open-label phase I trial in which tumor-infiltrating lymphocyte therapy with nivolumab was evaluated in advanced non-small cell lung cancer. Mononuclear cells from blood collected in EDTA tubes were isolated on a Ficoll gradient and snap-frozen as pellets, and DNA was then extracted using a Qiagen mini-prep kit. Using bias-controlled multiplex PCR with the immunoSEQ v3 hsTCRB kit, the TCR beta CDR3 regions were amplified from genomic DNA. An Illumina NextSeq 500 was used to sequence the TCR libraries, reaching 2 million or so read pairs at survey level or roughly 5-6.5 million at deep level. Per the original workflow: V, D and J genes were assigned, non-productive sequences were removed, and clonality was reported by immunoSEQ Analyzer software. Repertoires were compared by productive Simpson clonality and by the Morisita overlap index of productive TRB rearrangements between infused TIL and blood. Absolute clonotype counts in blood were estimated by multiplying the lymphocyte count by the CD3+ fraction and by the productive frequency of the clone. TCRdb provides this immuneACCESS table in a form limited to in-frame rearrangements. Some clones are lacking; in checked studies, under half of them reflect an unresolved V gene, and why the rest are absent is not known. That table gives V, J and clone size, and the DNA gave D and trimming. The sample records 35,000 to 55,000 clones, 70% to 80% of which are singletons. About 15% of the sample lies in the top ten.

The germline V gene supplies CDR1 MNHEY and CDR2 SVGAGI. The cysteine opens and the phenylalanine closes a CDR3 of 15 amino acids. Only the CDR3 portion is preserved as DNA: 45 bases, with reading frame beginning at the first base. Cut back by 0 bases and 0 bases, the V and J ends lie 9 bases apart. The research as a whole found: Because the cohort was highly selected, with more treatment-naive, never-smoker and oncogene-addicted patients than is typical, generalizability is limited. The study protocol defined all tumor marker inferences as exploratory. The baseline peripheral repertoire was partially replaced by infused TIL clonotypes, which then decayed over months, and no apparent association between persistence and response was found.

Sequencing used blood, obtained at baseline. This chain joins TRBV6-5 to TRBJ2-7; the D gene cannot be named for sure. This sequence originates from a man in his 70s with non-small cell lung cancer. The bases are TGTGCCAGCAGTTACTCAGCTCAGTACTCCTACGAGCAGTACTTC. Translated, it gives CASSYSAQYSYEQYF.